The clone carrying this T cell receptor (beta chain) was detected only a few times. Its antigen remains unidentified. This CDR3 has 15 residues. Germline V gene data show CDR1 as SGDLS and CDR2 as YYNGEE. Trimming cost V 2 bases and J 2 bases; bases outside gene matches: 1. Unique molecular identifiers tagged the TCRbeta library. TCRdb independently ran MiXCR on the PCR reads; one entry per CDR3 protein. The sample has 250,000 to 400,000 distinct CDR3 sequences; around 25% are singletons. This record comes from a study of T-cell reconstitution after alpha-beta-depleted transplantation in children. Overall study results and limits: Where alpha-beta T cells came from about two months after transplant was reportedly several hundred expanded graft clones. When one year had passed after transplant, most T-cell counts and diversity came from newly produced T cells. Several patients had high TCRbeta diversity at day 60; it came from surviving recipient T cells and thymic progenitors.

The rearrangement links TRBV9 to TRBJ2-1, with 10 bases lining up with TRBD2. The sequence was collected from a male patient aged 10-17 years who had a stem cell transplant for acute lymphoblastic leukemia, so the T cells may come from the graft donor. This specimen consisted of PBMCs, mostly from graft donor cells, obtained 180 days after TCRalphabeta/CD19-depleted stem cell transplant. DNA for the CDR3: TGTGCCAGCAGCGTTCTAGCGGGGGCCTACAATGAGCAGTTCTTC. This sequence encodes CASSVLAGAYNEQFF.